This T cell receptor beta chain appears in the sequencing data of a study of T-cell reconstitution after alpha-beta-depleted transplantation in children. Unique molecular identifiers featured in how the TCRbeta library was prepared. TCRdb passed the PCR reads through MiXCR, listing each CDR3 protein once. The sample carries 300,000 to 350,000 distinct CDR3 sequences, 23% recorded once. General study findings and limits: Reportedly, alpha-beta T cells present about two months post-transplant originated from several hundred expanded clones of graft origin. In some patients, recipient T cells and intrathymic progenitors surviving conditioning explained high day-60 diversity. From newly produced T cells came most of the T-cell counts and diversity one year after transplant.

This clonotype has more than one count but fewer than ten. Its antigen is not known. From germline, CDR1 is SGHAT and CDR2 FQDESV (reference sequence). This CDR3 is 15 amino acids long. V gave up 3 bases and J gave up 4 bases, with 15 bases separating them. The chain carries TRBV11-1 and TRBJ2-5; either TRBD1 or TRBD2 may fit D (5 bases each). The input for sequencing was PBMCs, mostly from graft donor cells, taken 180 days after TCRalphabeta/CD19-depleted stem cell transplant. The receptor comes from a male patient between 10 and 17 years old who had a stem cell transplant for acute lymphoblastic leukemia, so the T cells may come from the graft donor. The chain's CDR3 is CASSLQGKGRETQYF. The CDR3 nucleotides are TGTGCCAGCAGCTTGCAGGGAAAAGGGAGAGAGACCCAGTACTTC.